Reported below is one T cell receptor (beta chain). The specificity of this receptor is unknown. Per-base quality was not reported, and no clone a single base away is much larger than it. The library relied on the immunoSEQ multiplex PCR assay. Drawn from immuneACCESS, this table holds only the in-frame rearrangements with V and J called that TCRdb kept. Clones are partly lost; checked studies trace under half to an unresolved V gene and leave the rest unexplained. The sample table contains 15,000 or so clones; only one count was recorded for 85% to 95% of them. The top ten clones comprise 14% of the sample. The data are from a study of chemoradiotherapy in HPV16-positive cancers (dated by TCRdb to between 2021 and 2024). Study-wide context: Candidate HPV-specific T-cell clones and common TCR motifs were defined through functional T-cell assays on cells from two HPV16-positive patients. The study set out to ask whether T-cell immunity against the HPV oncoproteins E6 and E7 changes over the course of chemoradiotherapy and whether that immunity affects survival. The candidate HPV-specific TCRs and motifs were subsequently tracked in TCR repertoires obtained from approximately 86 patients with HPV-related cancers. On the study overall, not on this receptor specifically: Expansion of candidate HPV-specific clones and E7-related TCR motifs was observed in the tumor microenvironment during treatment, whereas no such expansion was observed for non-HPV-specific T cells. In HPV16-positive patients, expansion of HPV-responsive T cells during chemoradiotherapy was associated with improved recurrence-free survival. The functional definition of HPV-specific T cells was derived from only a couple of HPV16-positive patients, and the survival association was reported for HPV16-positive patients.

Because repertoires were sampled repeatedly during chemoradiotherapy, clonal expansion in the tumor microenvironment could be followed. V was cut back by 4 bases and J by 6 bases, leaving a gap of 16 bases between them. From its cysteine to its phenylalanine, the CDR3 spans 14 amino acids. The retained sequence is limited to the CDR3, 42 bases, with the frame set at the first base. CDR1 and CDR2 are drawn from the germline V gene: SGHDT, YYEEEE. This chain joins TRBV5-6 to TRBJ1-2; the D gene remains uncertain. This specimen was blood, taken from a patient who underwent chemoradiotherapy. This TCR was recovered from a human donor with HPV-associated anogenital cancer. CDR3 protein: CASSQGSWVDGYTF. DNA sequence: TGTGCCAGCAGCCAAGGGTCGTGGGTAGATGGCTACACCTTC.